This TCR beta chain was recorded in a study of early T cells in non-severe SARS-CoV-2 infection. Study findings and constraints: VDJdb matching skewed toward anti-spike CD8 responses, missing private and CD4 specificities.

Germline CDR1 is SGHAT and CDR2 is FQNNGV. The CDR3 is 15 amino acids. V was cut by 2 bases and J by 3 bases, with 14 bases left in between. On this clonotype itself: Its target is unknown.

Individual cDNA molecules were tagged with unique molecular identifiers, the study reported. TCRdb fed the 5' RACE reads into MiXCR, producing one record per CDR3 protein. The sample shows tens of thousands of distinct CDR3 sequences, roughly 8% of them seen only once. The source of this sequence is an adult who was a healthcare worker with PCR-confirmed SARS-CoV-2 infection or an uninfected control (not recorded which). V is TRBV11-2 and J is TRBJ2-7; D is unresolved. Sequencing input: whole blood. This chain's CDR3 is CASSLLLSNYYEQYF. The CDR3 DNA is TGTGCCAGCAGCTTATTGCTTTCCAATTACTACGAGCAGTACTTC.